These 17 T cell receptor beta chains were sequenced from one sample in a study of CD8 T cells in ankylosing spondylitis. TCRdb re-derived calls from the 5' RACE reads in MiXCR, one entry per CDR3 protein. The sample includes approximately 350,000 distinct CDR3 sequences, 20% to 25% of them seen just once. What was sequenced was blood, either unsorted or a sorted T cell fraction (not recorded which). These receptors came from a male donor with ankylosing spondylitis or in good health (not recorded which).

In this sample, this clonotype turned up a few times. The chain is built from TRBV12-3 or TRBV12-4 and TRBJ1-1; D uncertain. There are 13 residues in the CDR3. V was clipped by 2 bases and J by 4 bases, with 8 bases between them. In DNA, the CDR3 is TGTGCCAGCAGTTTACTGGCTGGCACTGAAGCTTTCTTT. Translating it yields CASSLLAGTEAFF.

The CDR3: CASGLLGRSYEQYF. CDR3 sequence (DNA): TGTGCCAGCGGACTCCTAGGTCGATCCTACGAGCAGTACTTC. The rearrangement uses TRBV12-3 or TRBV12-4 and TRBJ2-7; D may be TRBD2 (5 bases). The CDR3 loop spans 14 amino acids. Trimming cost V 8 bases and J 1 base, with 15 bases left between them.

The table lists this clonotype with a few counts. This CDR3 is CSVGGDEQYF. CDR3 sequence (DNA): TGCAGCGTTGGAGGGGACGAGCAGTACTTC. The chain combines TRBV29-1 with TRBJ2-7, with D perhaps given as TRBD1 or TRBD2 (5 bases each). CDR3 length equals 10 residues. Between the trimmed V and J ends, which lost 4 bases and 5 bases, there was a span of 6 bases. The germline V gene encodes CDR1 SQVTM and CDR2 ANQGSEA.

This clonotype showed up many times. The gene calls are TRBV5-1 and TRBJ2-7, with TRBD1 matching over 8 bases. CDR3 length: 16 residues. J was trimmed by 3 bases and V by 0 bases; bases with no gene match: 8. Germline CDR1 SGHRS, CDR2 YFSETQ. CDR3: CASSLESGTGYYEQYF. DNA for the CDR3: TGCGCCAGCAGCTTGGAATCTGGGACAGGATACTACGAGCAGTACTTC.

The chain joins TRBV18 to TRBJ2-1; D is perhaps TRBD1 or TRBD2 (6 bases each). Per the germline V gene, CDR1 is KGHSH and CDR2 is LQKENI. CDR3 size: 15 residues. Trimming cost V 3 bases and J 4 bases, with 13 bases left between them. Here the CDR3 reads CASSPRGVTYNEQFF. The DNA for the CDR3 is TGTGCCAGCTCACCGAGGGGGGTGACTTACAATGAGCAGTTCTTC.

This clonotype was counted between two and nine times. The genes are TRBV5-6 and TRBJ2-2, with D perhaps TRBD1 (6 bases). CDR1 is SGHDT and CDR2 is YYEEEE in the germline V gene. V was clipped by 2 bases and J by 1 base, with 9 bases between them. This CDR3 comprises 15 residues. The CDR3 region has the DNA TGTGCCAGCAGCTTCGTACAGGGGAACACCGGGGAGCTGTTTTTT. Its translation is CASSFVQGNTGELFF.

The sample holds many counts of this clonotype. The J gene is TRBJ1-1, the V gene TRBV12-3 or TRBV12-4; D remains unclear. The V gene lost 0 bases and the J gene lost 8 bases, with 4 bases spanning the gap. CDR3 length: 11 residues. CDR3 sequence: CASSLAREAFF. CDR3 bases: TGTGCCAGCAGTTTAGCCAGGGAAGCTTTCTTT.

The rearrangement links TRBV5-5 to TRBJ1-4; perhaps TRBD1 as D (5 bases). The CDR3 is 16 residues long. Germline CDR1 reads SGHKS; CDR2 reads YYEKEE (reference sequence). V shed 4 bases and J shed 3 bases, with 16 bases lying between them. CDR3: CASSHYPGTANEKLFF. CDR3 DNA: TGTGCCAGCAGCCACTACCCCGGGACGGCTAATGAAAAACTGTTTTTT.

This sequence joins TRBV11-2 and TRBJ2-3; 7 nucleotides agree with TRBD1. This CDR3 contains 17 residues. The germline V gene has CDR1 SGHAT and CDR2 FQNNGV. The trim removed 1 base at V and 3 bases at J, leaving 10 bases unmatched. The CDR3 is CASSLGRTGVWTDTQYF. Here the CDR3 DNA reads TGTGCCAGCAGCTTAGGCCGAACAGGGGTTTGGACAGATACGCAGTATTTT. Full variable domain (outside the CDR3, taken from reference TRBV11-2 and TRBJ2-3): EAGVAQSPRYKIIEKRQSVAFWCNPISGHATLYWYQQILGQGPKLLIQFQNNGVVDDSQLPKDRFSAERLKGVDSTLKIQPAKLEDSAVYLCASSLGRTGVWTDTQYFGPGTRLTVL.

This clonotype has a handful of counts. The chain has TRBV12-3 or TRBV12-4 and TRBJ2-3, with D perhaps matching TRBD2 (5 bases). Trimming shortened V by 6 bases and J by 0 bases, and 13 bases separated the two germline ends. This CDR3 is 15 amino acids long. CDR3 in amino acids: CASSPVRLSTDTQYF. CDR3 DNA: TGTGCCAGCAGCCCTGTAAGACTAAGCACAGATACGCAGTATTTT.

This chain uses TRBV12-3 or TRBV12-4 with TRBJ2-7; 10 bases map to TRBD1. There are 15 residues in the CDR3. The V segment lost 6 bases and the J segment 2 bases; nucleotides outside the gene matches: 7. The CDR3 reads CASSLPGQGPYEQYF. For the CDR3, the DNA is TGTGCCAGCAGCCTACCGGGACAGGGGCCCTACGAGCAGTACTTC.

The V gene is TRBV30, the J gene TRBJ2-1; 8 nucleotides align to TRBD1. Germline loops: CDR1 GTSNPN, CDR2 SVGIG (reference sequence). This CDR3 is 15 amino acids long. The V and J ends lost 2 bases and 3 bases, in that order; junction bases with no gene match: 6. The CDR3 DNA reads as TGTGCCTGGAGTCGGGACAGGCTGGACTACAATGAGCAGTTCTTC. It codes for CAWSRDRLDYNEQFF.

The chain uses TRBV20-1 and TRBJ2-7; 7 nucleotides line up with TRBD2. The CDR3 consists of 16 residues. V lost 4 bases to trimming and J lost 0 bases; unmatched junction nucleotides: 12. Looked up from germline, CDR1 is DFQATT and CDR2 is SNEGSKA (reference sequence). Here the CDR3 DNA reads TGCAGTGCTATATTGGCGGGGGACTCCCTCTCCTACGAGCAGTACTTC. Translation gives CSAILAGDSLSYEQYF.

This clonotype was observed a handful of times. The chain is built from TRBV7-9 and TRBJ2-3; D is possibly TRBD1 or TRBD2 (5 bases each). V dropped 4 bases and J dropped 1 base, with 12 bases sitting between them. CDR3 length: 15 residues. The germline CDR1 and CDR2 sequences are SEHNR and FQNEAQ (reference sequence). CDR3 nucleotides: TGTGCCAGCAGCTCCGGGGCGGATCGCACAGATACGCAGTATTTT. Translated, it gives CASSSGADRTDTQYF.

A few counts support this clonotype. The chain couples TRBV6-1 to TRBJ2-1; D gene unclear. Germline V gives CDR1 MNHNS, CDR2 SASEGT. V dropped 6 bases and J dropped 0 bases, with 9 bases sitting between them. The CDR3 extends over 14 amino acids. The CDR3 spells CASRAISSYNEQFF. The DNA of the CDR3 is TGTGCCAGCAGGGCTATAAGCTCCTACAATGAGCAGTTCTTC.

The chain carries TRBV12-3 or TRBV12-4 and TRBJ2-1; 14 positions match TRBD2. J was trimmed by 8 bases and V by 10 bases; bases with no gene match: 13. This CDR3 region has 16 residues. CDR3 residues: CATVAPSGLAGDEQFF. The CDR3 DNA reads as TGTGCCACCGTAGCTCCCTCGGGACTAGCGGGGGATGAGCAGTTCTTC.

This clonotype appeared a few times. J is TRBJ2-7 and V is TRBV6-2 or TRBV6-3; D is unresolved. The CDR3 contains 15 residues. CDR1 and CDR2 from the germline V gene are MNHEY and SVGEGT. V lost 8 bases, J lost 2 bases, and 19 bases lay in between. The CDR3 bases are TGTGCCAGCCAAGTTAGAAGTGACATCGCCTACGAGCAGTACTTC. Its translation is CASQVRSDIAYEQYF.